This TCR beta chain was captured in a study of blood T cell repertoires in COVID-19. The wider study: Samples came from the United States, Italy and Spain, spanning acute and convalescent COVID-19. Sources were T cells, B-cell-depleted T cells, or PBMCs; the material itself was cDNA or gDNA.

Original processing methods: Reference gene primer amplification in the assay estimated nucleated cell counts. Using immunoSEQ multiplex PCR, the repertoire was profiled, and TCRdb retains in-frame clones only, with some absent. The V and J calls and clone size come from that table; D and trimming were worked out from the DNA. The repertoire has about 7,600 clones, roughly nine tenths of them found once; the top ten carry 8.5% to 12%. V was trimmed by 3 bases and J by 6 bases, leaving 9 bases between them. From germline, CDR1 is KGHSH and CDR2 LQKENI. The CDR3 spans 13 residues. In this sample, this clone turned up once.

The TCR was taken from a man in his 70s with active COVID-19. Source material: peripheral blood. The V gene is TRBV18, the J gene TRBJ2-1; TRBD1 might be the D (7 bases). The CDR3: CASSPQGGNEQFF. The DNA for the CDR3 is TGTGCCAGCTCACCGCAGGGGGGCAATGAGCAGTTCTTC.